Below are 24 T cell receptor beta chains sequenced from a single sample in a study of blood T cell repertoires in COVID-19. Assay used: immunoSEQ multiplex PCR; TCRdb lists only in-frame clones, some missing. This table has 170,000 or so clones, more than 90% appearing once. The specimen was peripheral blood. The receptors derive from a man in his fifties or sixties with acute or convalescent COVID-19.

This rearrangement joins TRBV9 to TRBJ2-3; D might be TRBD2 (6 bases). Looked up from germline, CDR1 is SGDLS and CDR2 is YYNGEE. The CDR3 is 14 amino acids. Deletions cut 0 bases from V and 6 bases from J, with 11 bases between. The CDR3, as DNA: TGTGCCAGCAGCGTAGGGATTCGGGGGGATACGCAGTATTTT. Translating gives CASSVGIRGDTQYF.

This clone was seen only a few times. CDR3 nucleotides: TGTGCCAGCAGTGAACAGGTCCCCGAGCGACATTCACCCCTCCACTTT. Protein product: CASSEQVPERHSPLHF. The genes are TRBV6-4 and TRBJ1-6; weak D call: TRBD1 (5 bases). The CDR3 consists of 16 residues. Germline assignment: CDR1 MRHNA and CDR2 SNTAGT. Trimming removed 3 bases from V and 8 bases from J, with 17 bases in between.

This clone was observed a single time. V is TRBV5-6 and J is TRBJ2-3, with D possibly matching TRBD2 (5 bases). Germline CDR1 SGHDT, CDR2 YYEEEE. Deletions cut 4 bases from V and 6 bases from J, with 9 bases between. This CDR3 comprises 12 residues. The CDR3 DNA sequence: TGTGCCAGCAGCCCAGGCGGGGATACGCAGTATTTT. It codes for CASSPGGDTQYF.

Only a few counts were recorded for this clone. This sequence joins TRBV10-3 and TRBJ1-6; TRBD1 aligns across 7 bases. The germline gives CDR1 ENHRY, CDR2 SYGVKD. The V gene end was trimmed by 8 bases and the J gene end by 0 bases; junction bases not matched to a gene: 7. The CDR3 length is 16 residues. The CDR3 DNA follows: TGTGCCATCGGAAACAGGGGTAGCTCCTATAATTCACCCCTCCACTTT. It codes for CAIGNRGSSYNSPLHF.

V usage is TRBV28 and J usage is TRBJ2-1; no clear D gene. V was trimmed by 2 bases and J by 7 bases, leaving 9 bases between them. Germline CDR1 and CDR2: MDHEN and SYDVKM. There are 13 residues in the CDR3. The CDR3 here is CASSLRVPNEQFF. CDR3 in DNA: TGTGCCAGCAGTTTACGGGTACCTAATGAGCAGTTCTTC.

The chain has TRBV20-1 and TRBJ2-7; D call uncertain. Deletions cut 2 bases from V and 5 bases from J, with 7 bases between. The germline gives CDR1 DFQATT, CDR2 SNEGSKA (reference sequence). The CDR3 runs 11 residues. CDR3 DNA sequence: TGCAGTGCTAGACAACGGGACGAGCAGTACTTC. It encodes CSARQRDEQYF.

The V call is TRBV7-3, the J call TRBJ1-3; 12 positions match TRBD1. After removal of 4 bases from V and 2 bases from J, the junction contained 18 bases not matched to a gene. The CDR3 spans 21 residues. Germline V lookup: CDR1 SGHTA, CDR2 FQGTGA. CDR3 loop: CASSSPRRGQGAPRTGNTIYF. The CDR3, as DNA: TGTGCCAGCAGCTCACCCCGGAGGGGACAGGGGGCCCCCCGGACTGGAAACACCATATATTTT.

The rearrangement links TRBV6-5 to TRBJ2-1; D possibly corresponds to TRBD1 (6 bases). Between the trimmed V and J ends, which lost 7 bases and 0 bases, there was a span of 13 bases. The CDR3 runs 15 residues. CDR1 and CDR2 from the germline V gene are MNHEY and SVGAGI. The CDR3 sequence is CASTRADSSYNEQFF. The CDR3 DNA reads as TGTGCCAGCACCCGAGCGGACAGCTCCTACAATGAGCAGTTCTTC.

The CDR3 region is CAWRGWTSGGTLTGELFF. In nucleotides, the CDR3 is TGTGCCTGGAGAGGCTGGACTAGCGGGGGGACTCTAACCGGGGAGCTGTTTTTT. The chain joins TRBV30 to TRBJ2-2; 14 bases agree with TRBD2. The CDR3 is 18 amino acids. Trimming took 3 bases from V and 5 from J; bases not matched to a gene: 11. Germline assignment: CDR1 GTSNPN and CDR2 SVGIG (reference sequence).

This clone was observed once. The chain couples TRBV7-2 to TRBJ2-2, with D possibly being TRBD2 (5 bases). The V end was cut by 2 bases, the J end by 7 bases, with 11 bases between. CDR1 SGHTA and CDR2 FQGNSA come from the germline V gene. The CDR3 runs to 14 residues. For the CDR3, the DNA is TGTGCCAGCAGCTTAAATCCTAGCAGCGGGGAGCTGTTTTTT. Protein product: CASSLNPSSGELFF.

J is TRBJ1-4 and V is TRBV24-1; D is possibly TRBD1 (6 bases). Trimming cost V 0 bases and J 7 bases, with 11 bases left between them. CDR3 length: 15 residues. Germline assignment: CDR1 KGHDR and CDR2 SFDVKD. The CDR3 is CATSDLIGGIEKLFF. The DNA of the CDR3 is TGTGCCACCAGTGATTTGATAGGGGGAATTGAAAAACTGTTTTTT.

The DNA of the CDR3 is TGCAGCGTTGAAGATCGGGCTAGCGGGAGTGAGGAGACCCAGTACTTC. Translation: CSVEDRASGSEETQYF. This chain connects TRBV29-1 to TRBJ2-5; 10 nucleotides align to TRBD2. V lost 0 bases to trimming and J lost 5 bases; unmatched junction nucleotides: 9. The length of the CDR3 is 16 residues. Looked up from germline, CDR1 is SQVTM and CDR2 is ANQGSEA.

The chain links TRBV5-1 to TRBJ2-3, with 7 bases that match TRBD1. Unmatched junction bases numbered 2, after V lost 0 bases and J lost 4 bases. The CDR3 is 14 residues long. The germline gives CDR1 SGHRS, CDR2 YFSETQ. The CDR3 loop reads CASSLEGGADTQYF. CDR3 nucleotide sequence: TGCGCCAGCAGCTTGGAAGGGGGCGCAGATACGCAGTATTTT.

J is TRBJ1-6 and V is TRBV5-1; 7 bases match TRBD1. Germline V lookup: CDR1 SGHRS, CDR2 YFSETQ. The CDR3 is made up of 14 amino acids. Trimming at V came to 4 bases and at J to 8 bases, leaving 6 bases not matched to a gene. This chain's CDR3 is CASSIGQEYSPLHF. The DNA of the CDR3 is TGCGCCAGCAGCATCGGACAGGAGTATTCACCCCTCCACTTT.

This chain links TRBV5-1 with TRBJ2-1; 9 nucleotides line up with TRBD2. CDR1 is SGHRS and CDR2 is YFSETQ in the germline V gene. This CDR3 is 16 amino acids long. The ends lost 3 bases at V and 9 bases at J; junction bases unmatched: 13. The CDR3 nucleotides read TGCGCCAGCAGCTCCCTAGCGGGGTTAACTGACAGTGAGCAGTTCTTC. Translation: CASSSLAGLTDSEQFF.

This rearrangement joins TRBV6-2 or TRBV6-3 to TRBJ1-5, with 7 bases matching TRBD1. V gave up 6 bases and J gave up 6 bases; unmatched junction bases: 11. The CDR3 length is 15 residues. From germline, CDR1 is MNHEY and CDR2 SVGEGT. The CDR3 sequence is CASSQDPGGPQPQHF. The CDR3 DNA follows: TGTGCCAGCAGCCAAGACCCAGGGGGTCCTCAGCCCCAGCATTTT.

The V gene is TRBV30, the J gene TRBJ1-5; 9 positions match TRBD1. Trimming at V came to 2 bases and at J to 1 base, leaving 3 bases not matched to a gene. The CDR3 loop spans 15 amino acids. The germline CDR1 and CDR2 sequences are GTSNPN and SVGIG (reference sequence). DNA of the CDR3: TGTGCCTGGAGTACCGGGACAGGGAGCAATCAGCCCCAGCATTTT. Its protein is CAWSTGTGSNQPQHF.

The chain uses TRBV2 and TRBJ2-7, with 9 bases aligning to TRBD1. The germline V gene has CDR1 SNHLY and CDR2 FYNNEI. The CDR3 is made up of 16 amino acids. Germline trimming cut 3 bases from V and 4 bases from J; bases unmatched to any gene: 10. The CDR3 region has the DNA TGTGCCAGCAGTGAGGGTCGCTCGGGGACAGGGTACGAGCAGTACGTC. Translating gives CASSEGRSGTGYEQYV.

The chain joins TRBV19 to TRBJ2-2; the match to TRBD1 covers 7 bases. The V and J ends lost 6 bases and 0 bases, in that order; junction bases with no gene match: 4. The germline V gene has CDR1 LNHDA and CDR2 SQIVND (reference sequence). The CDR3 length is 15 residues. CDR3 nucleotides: TGTGCCAGTAGACCCGGGACAGCGAACACCGGGGAGCTGTTTTTT. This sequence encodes CASRPGTANTGELFF.

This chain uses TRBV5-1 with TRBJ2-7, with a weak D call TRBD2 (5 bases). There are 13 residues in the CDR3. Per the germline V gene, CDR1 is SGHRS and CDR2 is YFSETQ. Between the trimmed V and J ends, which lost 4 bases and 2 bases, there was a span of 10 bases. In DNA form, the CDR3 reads TGCGCCAGCAGCCCCACCGGGGCCTACGAGCAGTACTTC. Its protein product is CASSPTGAYEQYF. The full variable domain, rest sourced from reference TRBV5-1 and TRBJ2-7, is KAGVTQTPRYLIKTRGQQVTLSCSPISGHRSVSWYQQTPGQGLQFLFEYFSETQRNKGNFPGRFSGRQFSNSRSEMNVSTLELGDSALYLCASSPTGAYEQYFGPGTRLTVT.

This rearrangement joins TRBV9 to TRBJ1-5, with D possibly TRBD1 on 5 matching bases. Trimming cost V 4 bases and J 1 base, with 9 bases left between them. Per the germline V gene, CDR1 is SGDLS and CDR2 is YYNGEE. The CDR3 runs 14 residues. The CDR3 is CASSWGGSNQPQHF. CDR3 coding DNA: TGTGCCAGCAGCTGGGGGGGAAGCAATCAGCCCCAGCATTTT.

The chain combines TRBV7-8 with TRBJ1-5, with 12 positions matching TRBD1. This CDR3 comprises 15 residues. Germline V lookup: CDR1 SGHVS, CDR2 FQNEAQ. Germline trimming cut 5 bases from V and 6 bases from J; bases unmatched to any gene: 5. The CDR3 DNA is TGTGCCAGCAGCCCTGGGACAGGGGGCGTTCAGCCCCAGCATTTT. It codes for CASSPGTGGVQPQHF.

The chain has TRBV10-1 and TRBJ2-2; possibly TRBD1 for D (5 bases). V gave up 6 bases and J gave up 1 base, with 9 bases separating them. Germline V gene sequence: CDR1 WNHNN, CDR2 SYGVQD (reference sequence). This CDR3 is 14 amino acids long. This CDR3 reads CASRQGQNTGELFF. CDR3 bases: TGCGCCAGCAGGCAGGGCCAGAACACCGGGGAGCTGTTTTTT.

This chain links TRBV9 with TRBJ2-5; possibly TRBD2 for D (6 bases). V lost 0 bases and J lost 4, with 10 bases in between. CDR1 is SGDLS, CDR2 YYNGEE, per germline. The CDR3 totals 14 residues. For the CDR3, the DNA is TGTGCCAGCAGCGTAGTGGCGCGGGGAGAGACCCAGTACTTC. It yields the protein CASSVVARGETQYF.